The source of this T cell receptor beta chain is a study of T cells after posttransplantation cyclophosphamide. The germline V gene encodes CDR1 SGHRS and CDR2 YFSETQ. The CDR3 is made up of 14 amino acids. V shed 3 bases and J 9 bases; nucleotides not matched to a gene: 8. Assay used: immunoSEQ multiplex PCR; TCRdb lists only in-frame clones, some missing. The data hold 25,000 or so clones, with more than 75% observed a single time. The study, taken as a whole, reports: After PTCy, TRB diversity resembled that of CNI/methotrexate controls.

Comments on this clone: What it binds is not known.

The V and J genes are TRBV5-1 and TRBJ2-2, with 7 nucleotides matching TRBD1. The sequence was obtained from a woman between 55 and 75 years old with a blood cancer, CMV-positive, and with a related stem cell donor. Sequenced input: PBMCs. In nucleotides, the CDR3 is TGCGCCAGCAGCTCGACAGGGTTGGTCCGGGAGCTGTTTTTT. This codes for CASSSTGLVRELFF.